Detailed here is one T cell receptor (beta chain). This specimen comes from a study of blood T cell repertoires in COVID-19. Across the whole study: Acute and convalescent COVID-19 samples came from the United States, Italy and Spain. T cells, B-cell-depleted T cells, or PBMCs supplied cDNA or gDNA.

Seattle patient enrollment occurred during active infection, with longitudinal follow-up thereafter. Original data processing: Researchers report that nucleated cell counts were estimated from reference gene primer amplification. Profiling relied on immunoSEQ multiplex PCR, and the TCRdb table lists in-frame clones only, not all of them. V and J calls and clone size are given by that table; D and trimming were obtained from the DNA. The table includes a few hundred thousand clones, roughly 90% detected once. Sequenced: peripheral blood. This clonotype was obtained from a woman in her sixties with COVID-19, enrolled during active disease.

The CDR3 sequence is CASRLGQGLGYTF. CDR3 nucleotide sequence: TGTGCCAGCAGGCTAGGACAGGGCTTGGGCTACACCTTC. The chain is built from TRBV21-1 and TRBJ1-2; TRBD1, the table's D call, was not compared with the DNA. TRBV21-1 is classified as a pseudogene. The CDR3 sequence is 13 residues long.